The T cell receptor beta chain described here comes from a study of cytomegalovirus exposure and HLA in healthy donors. This PCR relied on a set of 60 Vbeta primers and 13 Jbeta primers. Profiling relied on immunoSEQ multiplex PCR, and the TCRdb table lists in-frame clones only, not all of them. The sample has about 230,000 clones, 70% to 90% seen once; the top ten hold around 0.22%. Losses at the gene ends were 3 bases for V and 4 bases for J; bases not matched to a gene: 12. CDR3 length equals 17 residues. The V gene's germline CDR1 is LGHNA and CDR2 YNFKEQ. This clonotype originated in a girl aged 2-15 years in good health and CMV-seronegative. This chain links TRBV4-2 with TRBJ2-5; 9 bases fit TRBD2. The sample was PBMCs. This CDR3 is CASSHSGVAGEGETQYF. The CDR3, as DNA: TGTGCCAGCAGCCATTCGGGGGTAGCGGGAGAAGGAGAGACCCAGTACTTC.